This TCR beta chain is drawn from a study of response to subunit inactivated influenza vaccine. Broader study findings: The study's authors posited that every seasonal influenza vaccination enlists few new T cells.

This clonotype was recorded at least ten times. What it recognizes is unknown. The germline CDR1 and CDR2 sequences are SGDLS and YYNGEE. The CDR3 runs to 16 residues. The germline V and J ends were trimmed by 7 bases and 5 bases, with 22 bases remaining between them. TCRdb fed the RT-PCR reads into MiXCR, producing one record per CDR3 protein. Among 700,000 to 800,000 distinct CDR3 sequences listed, under 20% were seen once. Sequenced material: PBMCs from blood, taken roughly 5 days after vaccination. The chain couples TRBV9 to TRBJ2-1, with D perhaps given as TRBD1 or TRBD2 (6 bases each). The sequence came from a man aged 50 to 59 who received an inactivated influenza vaccine. The CDR3 nucleotides are TGTGCCAGCTCGATCGGAGGGCAGGGGTCGAACAATGAGCAGTTCTTC. Translation: CASSIGGQGSNNEQFF.